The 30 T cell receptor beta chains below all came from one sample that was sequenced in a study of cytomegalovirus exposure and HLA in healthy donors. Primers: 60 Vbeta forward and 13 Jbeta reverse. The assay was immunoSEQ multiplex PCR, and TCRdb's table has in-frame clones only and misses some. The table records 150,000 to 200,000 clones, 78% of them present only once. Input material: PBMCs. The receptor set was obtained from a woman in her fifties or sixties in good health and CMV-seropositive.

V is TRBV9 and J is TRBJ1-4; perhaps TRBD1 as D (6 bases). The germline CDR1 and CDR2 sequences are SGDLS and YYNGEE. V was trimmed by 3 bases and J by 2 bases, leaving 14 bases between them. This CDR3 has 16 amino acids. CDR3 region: CASSALTGLTNEKLFF. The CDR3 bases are TGTGCCAGCAGCGCCCTTACAGGGCTGACTAATGAAAAACTGTTTTTT. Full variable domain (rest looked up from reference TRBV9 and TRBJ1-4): DSGVTQTPKHLITATGQRVTLRCSPRSGDLSVYWYQQSLDQGLQFLIQYYNGEERAKGNILERFSAQQFPDLHSELNLSSLELGDSALYFCASSALTGLTNEKLFFGSGTQLSVL.

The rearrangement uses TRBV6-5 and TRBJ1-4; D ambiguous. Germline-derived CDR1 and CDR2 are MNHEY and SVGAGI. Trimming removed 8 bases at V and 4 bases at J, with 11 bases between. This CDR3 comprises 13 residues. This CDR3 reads CASGRGLNEKLFF. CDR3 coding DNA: TGTGCCAGCGGACGGGGTCTTAATGAAAAACTGTTTTTT.

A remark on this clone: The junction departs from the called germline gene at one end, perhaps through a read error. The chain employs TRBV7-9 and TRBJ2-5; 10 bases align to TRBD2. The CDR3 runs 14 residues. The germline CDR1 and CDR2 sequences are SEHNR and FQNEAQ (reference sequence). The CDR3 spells CSSSSVAGGETQYF. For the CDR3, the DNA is TGTTCCAGCAGCTCCGTAGCGGGGGGTGAGACCCAGTACTTC.

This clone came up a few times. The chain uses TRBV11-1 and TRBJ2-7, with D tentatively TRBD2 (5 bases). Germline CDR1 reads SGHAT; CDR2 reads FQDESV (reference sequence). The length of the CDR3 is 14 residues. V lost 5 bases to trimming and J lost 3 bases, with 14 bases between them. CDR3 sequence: CASSPRDGGYEQYF. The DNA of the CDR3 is TGTGCCAGCAGCCCCCGGGATGGCGGCTACGAGCAGTACTTC.

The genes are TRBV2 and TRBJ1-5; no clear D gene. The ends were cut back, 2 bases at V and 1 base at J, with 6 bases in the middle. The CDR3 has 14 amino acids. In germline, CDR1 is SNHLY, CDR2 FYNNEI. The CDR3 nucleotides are TGTGCCAGCAGTGAAATCCAGAGCAATCAGCCCCAGCATTTT. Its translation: CASSEIQSNQPQHF.

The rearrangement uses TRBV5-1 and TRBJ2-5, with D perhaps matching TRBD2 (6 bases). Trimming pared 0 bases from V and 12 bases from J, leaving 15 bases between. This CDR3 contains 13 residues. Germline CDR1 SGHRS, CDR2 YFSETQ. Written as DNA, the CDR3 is TGCGCCAGCAGCTTGGGCCCGGGACTTCCTAAGTACTTC. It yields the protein CASSLGPGLPKYF.

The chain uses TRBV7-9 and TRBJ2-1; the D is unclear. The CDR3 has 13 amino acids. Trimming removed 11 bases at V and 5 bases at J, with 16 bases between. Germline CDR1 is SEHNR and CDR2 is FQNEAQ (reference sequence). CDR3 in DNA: TGTGCCCCCCCACACCGAGGCAACAATGAGCAGTTCTTC. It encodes CAPPHRGNNEQFF. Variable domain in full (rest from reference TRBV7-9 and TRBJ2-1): DTGVSQNPRHKITKRGQNVTFRCDPISEHNRLYWYRQTLGQGPEFLTYFQNEAQLEKSRLLSDRFSAERPKGSFSTLEIQRTEQGDSAMYLCAPPHRGNNEQFFGPGTRLTVL.

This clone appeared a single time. The CDR3 loop reads CASSAGQGRDQPQHF. The CDR3, as DNA: TGTGCCAGCAGCGCCGGACAGGGGAGGGATCAGCCCCAGCATTTT. The chain links TRBV9 to TRBJ1-5; 9 bases agree with TRBD1. The CDR3 totals 15 residues. Germline V gives CDR1 SGDLS, CDR2 YYNGEE. V trimming: 3 bases; J trimming: 5 bases; junction bases outside the gene matches: 6.

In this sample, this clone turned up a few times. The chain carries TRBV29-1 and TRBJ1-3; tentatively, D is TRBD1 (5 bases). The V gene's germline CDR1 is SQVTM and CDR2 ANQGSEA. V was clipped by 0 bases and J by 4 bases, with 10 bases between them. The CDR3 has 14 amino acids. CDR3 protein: CSVEDQNRGNTIYF. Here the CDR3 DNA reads TGCAGCGTTGAAGATCAAAACAGGGGAAACACCATATATTTT.

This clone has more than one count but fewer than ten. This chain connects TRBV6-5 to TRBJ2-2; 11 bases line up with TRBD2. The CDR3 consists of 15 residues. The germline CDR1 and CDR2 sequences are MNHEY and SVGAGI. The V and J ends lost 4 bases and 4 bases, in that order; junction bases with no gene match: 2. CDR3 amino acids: CASSFGTSGTGELFF. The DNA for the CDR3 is TGTGCCAGCAGTTTTGGGACTAGCGGCACCGGGGAGCTGTTTTTT.

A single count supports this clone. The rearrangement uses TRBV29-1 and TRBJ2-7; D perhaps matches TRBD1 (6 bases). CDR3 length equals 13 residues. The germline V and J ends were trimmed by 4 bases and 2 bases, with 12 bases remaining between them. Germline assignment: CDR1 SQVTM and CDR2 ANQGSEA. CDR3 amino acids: CSVGAGATYEQYF. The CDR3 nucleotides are TGCAGCGTTGGGGCAGGGGCGACCTACGAGCAGTACTTC.

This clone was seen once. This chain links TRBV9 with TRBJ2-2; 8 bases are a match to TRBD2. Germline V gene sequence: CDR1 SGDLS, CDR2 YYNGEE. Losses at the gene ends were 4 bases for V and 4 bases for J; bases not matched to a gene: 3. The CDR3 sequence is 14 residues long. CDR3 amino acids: CASSRREGTGELFF. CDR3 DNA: TGTGCCAGCAGCAGACGGGAGGGCACCGGGGAGCTGTTTTTT.

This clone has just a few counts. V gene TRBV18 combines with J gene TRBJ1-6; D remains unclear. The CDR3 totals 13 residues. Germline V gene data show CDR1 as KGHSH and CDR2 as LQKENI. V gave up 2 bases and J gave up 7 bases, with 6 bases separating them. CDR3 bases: TGTGCCAGCTCACCAAAGCCCAATTCACCCCTCCACTTT. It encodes CASSPKPNSPLHF.

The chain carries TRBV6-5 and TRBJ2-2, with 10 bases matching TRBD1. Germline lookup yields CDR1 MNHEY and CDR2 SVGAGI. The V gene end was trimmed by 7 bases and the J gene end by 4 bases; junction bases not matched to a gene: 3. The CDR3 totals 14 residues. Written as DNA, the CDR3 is TGTGCCAGCACCAGGGACAGGGGCACCGGGGAGCTGTTTTTT. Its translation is CASTRDRGTGELFF.

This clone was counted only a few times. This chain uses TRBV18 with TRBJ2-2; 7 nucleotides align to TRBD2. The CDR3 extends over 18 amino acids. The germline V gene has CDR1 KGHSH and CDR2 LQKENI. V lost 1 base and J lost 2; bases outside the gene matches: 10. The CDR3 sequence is CASSPLRSGVFNTGELFF. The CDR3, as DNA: TGTGCCAGCTCACCACTCCGCAGCGGGGTCTTCAACACCGGGGAGCTGTTTTTT.

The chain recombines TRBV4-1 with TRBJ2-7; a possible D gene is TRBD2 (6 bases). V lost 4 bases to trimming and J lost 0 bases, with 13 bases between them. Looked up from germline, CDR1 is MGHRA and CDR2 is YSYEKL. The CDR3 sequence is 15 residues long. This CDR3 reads CASSPRAGSSYEQYF. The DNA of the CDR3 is TGCGCCAGCAGCCCCCGGGCGGGGAGCTCCTACGAGCAGTACTTC.

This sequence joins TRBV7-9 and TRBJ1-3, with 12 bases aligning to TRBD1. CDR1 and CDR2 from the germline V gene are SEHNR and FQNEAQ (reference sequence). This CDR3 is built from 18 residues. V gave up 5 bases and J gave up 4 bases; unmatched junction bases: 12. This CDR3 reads CASSPGTGGAYTGNTIYF. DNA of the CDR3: TGTGCCAGCAGCCCCGGGACAGGGGGCGCCTATACCGGAAACACCATATATTTT.

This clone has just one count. The DNA of the CDR3 is TGTGCCAGCACAAGTGACAGGGGACCTAATGAAAAACTGTTTTTT. Its protein product is CASTSDRGPNEKLFF. The chain employs TRBV6-5 and TRBJ1-4; 8 bases line up with TRBD1. CDR1 and CDR2 (germline): MNHEY, SVGAGI. Trimming cost V 7 bases and J 3 bases; bases outside gene matches: 7. The CDR3 has 15 amino acids.

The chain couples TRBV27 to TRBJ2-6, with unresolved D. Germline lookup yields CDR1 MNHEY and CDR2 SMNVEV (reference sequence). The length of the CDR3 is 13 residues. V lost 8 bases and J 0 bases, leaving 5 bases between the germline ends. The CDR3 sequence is CASRFSGANVLTF. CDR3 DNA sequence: TGTGCCAGCCGGTTCTCTGGGGCCAACGTCCTGACTTTC.

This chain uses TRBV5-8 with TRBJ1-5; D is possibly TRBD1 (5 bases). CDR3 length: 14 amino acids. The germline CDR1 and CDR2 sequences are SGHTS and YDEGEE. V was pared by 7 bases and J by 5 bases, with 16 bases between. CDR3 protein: CASGGGSRYQPQHF. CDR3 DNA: TGTGCCAGCGGGGGGGGATCAAGGTATCAGCCCCAGCATTTT.

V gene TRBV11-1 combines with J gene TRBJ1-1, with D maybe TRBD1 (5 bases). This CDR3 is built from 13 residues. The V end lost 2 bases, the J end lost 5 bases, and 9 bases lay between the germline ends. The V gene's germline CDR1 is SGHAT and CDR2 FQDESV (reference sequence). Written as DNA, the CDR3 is TGTGCCAGCAGCTTATCCCAGGGTACTGAAGCTTTCTTT. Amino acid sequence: CASSLSQGTEAFF.

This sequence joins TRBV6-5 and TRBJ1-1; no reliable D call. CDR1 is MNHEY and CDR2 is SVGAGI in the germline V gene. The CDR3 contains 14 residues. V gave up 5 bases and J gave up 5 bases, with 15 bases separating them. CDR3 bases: TGTGCCAGCAGTCCCGTTTATTGGCAGACTGAAGCTTTCTTT. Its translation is CASSPVYWQTEAFF.

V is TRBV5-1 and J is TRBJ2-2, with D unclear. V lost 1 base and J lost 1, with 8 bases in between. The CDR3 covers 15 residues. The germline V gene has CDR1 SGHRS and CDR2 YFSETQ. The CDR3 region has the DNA TGCGCCAGCAGCTTGTTAAGGAGGAACACCGGGGAGCTGTTTTTT. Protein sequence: CASSLLRRNTGELFF.

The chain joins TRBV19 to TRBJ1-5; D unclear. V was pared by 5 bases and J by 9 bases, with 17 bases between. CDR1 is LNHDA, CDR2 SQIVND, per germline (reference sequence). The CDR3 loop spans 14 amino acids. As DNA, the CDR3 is TGTGCCAGTAGTCTGAGGACGGGTGGAGGGCCCCAGCATTTT. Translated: CASSLRTGGGPQHF.

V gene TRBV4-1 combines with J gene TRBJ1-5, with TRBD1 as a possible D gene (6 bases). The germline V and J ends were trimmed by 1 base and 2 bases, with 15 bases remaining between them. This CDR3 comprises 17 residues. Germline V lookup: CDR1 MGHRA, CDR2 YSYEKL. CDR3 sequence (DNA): TGCGCCAGCAGCCAAGGGCAACAGGGATGGGGCAATCAGCCCCAGCATTTT. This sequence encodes CASSQGQQGWGNQPQHF.

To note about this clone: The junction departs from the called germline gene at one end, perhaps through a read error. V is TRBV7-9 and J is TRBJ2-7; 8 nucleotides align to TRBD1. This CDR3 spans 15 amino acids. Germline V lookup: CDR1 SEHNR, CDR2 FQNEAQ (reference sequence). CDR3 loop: CSSSSHGTGAYEQYF. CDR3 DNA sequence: TGTTCCAGCAGCTCCCACGGGACAGGAGCCTACGAGCAGTACTTC.

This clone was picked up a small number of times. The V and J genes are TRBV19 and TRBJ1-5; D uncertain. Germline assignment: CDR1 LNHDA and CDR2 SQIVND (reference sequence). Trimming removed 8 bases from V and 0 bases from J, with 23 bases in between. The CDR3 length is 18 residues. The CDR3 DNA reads TGTGCCAGTGCCCGAGGATCTCGTCCTACTTATAGCAATCAGCCCCAGCATTTT. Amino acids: CASARGSRPTYSNQPQHF.

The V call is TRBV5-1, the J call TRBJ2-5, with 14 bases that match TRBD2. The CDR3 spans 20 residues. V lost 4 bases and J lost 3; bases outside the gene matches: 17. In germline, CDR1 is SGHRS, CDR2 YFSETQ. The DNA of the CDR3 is TGCGCCAGCAGCGTAAGGACTAGCGGGGGGAGGACGGGCCGAGAAGAGACCCAGTACTTC. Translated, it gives CASSVRTSGGRTGREETQYF. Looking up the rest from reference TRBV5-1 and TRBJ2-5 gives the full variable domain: KAGVTQTPRYLIKTRGQQVTLSCSPISGHRSVSWYQQTPGQGLQFLFEYFSETQRNKGNFPGRFSGRQFSNSRSEMNVSTLELGDSALYLCASSVRTSGGRTGREETQYFGPGTRLLVL.

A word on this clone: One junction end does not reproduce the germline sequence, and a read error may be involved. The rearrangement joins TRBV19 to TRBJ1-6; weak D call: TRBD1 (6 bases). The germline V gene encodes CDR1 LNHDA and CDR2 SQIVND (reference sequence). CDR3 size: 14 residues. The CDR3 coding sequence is TGTGCCAGTAGTATGAGGACAGTTAGTTCACCCCCCCACTTT. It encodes CASSMRTVSSPPHF.

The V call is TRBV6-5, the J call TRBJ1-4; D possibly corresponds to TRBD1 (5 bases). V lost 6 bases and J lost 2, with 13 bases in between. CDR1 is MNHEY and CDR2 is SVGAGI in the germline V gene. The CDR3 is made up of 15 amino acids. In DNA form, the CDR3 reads TGTGCCAGCAGCCCTCAGGGCACTACTAATGAAAAACTGTTTTTT. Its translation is CASSPQGTTNEKLFF.